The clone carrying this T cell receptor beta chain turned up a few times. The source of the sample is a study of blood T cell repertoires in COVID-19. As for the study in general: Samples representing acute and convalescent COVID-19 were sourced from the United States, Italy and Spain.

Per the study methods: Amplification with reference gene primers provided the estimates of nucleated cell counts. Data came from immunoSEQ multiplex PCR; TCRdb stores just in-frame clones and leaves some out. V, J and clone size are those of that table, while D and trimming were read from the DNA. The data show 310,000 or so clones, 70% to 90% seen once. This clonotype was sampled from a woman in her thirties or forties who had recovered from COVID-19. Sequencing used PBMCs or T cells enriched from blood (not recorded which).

This CDR3 is CASSLRYGYTF. The CDR3 region has the DNA TGTGCCAGCAGTTTACGCTATGGCTACACCTTC. This chain joins TRBV28 and TRBJ1-2, with unresolved D. Trimming stripped 2 bases from V and 4 bases from J, with 2 bases between. Germline loops: CDR1 MDHEN, CDR2 SYDVKM. The CDR3 totals 11 residues.